One sample yielded the 15 T cell receptor beta chains listed below, sequenced in a study of T cells expressing NK-cell markers (dated by TCRdb to the early 2020s). Library prep was done by 5' RACE. Sequenced on an Illumina HiSeq 2000. Following reprocessing of the reads by TCRdb, the data hold one row per CDR3 protein sequence and no DNA is available. In this sample's table one finds about 170,000 distinct CDR3 sequences. Jointly, the top ten make up about 19% of the sample. The sample was blood T cells: a sorted CD56 or NKG2C T cell subset, CD4+ or CD8+ T cells, or bulk PBMC T cells (not recorded which). Receptors originate from a man between 18 and 69 years old in good health.

The chain employs TRBV19 and TRBJ2-3; the TRBD2 assignment by TCRdb is unverifiable without DNA. The germline V gene has CDR1 LNHDA and CDR2 SQIVND (reference sequence). The length of the CDR3 is 15 residues. The CDR3 sequence: CATRTSAASTDTQYF.

The genes are TRBV12-3 or TRBV12-4 and TRBJ1-1; TCRdb names TRBD1, which stays unverified in the absence of DNA. This CDR3 contains 13 residues. Here the CDR3 reads CASSWTANTEAFF.

The V gene is TRBV3-1, the J gene TRBJ2-7; TCRdb's D call of TRBD1 is untestable without DNA. This CDR3 region has 16 residues. The V gene's germline CDR1 is LGHDT and CDR2 YNNKEL (reference sequence). CDR3 protein: CASSYNRGNSLYEQYF.

V usage is TRBV28 and J usage is TRBJ2-5; as DNA is missing, the TRBD1 call by TCRdb cannot be tested. The CDR3 spans 16 residues. The V gene's germline CDR1 is MDHEN and CDR2 SYDVKM. The chain's CDR3 is CASRQDSVGSEETQYF.

The chain employs TRBV6-2 or TRBV6-3 and TRBJ1-1; TCRdb selects TRBD1, and the lack of DNA leaves this call unchecked. In germline, CDR1 is MNHEY, CDR2 SVGEGT. The CDR3 totals 16 residues. CDR3: CASSSDRLDMNTEAFF.

J is TRBJ2-5 and V is TRBV5-4; TCRdb's D call, TRBD1, is unchecked because there is no DNA. The CDR3 runs 14 residues. Germline-derived CDR1 and CDR2 are SGHNT and YYREEE (reference sequence). The CDR3 loop reads CASRGSHSRETQYF. The whole variable domain, filled in from reference TRBV5-4 and TRBJ2-5, reads ETGVTQSPTHLIKTRGQQVTLRCSSQSGHNTVSWYQQALGQGPQFIFQYYREEENGRGNFPPRFSGLQFPNYSSELNVNALELDDSALYLCASRGSHSRETQYFGPGTRLLVL.

J is TRBJ2-7 and V is TRBV3-1; the TCRdb D gene call, TRBD1, has no DNA to confirm it. Germline V gene data show CDR1 as LGHDT and CDR2 as YNNKEL (reference sequence). The CDR3 is made up of 16 amino acids. The CDR3 region is CASSHWGQGTENEQYF.

The V and J genes are TRBV9 and TRBJ2-1. Per germline, CDR1 SGDLS and CDR2 YYNGEE. The CDR3 extends over 13 amino acids. The CDR3: CASSNEGYNEQFF. Combining the CDR3 with reference TRBV9 and TRBJ2-1 gives the whole variable domain DSGVTQTPKHLITATGQRVTLRCSPRSGDLSVYWYQQSLDQGLQFLIQYYNGEERAKGNILERFSAQQFPDLHSELNLSSLELGDSALYFCASSNEGYNEQFFGPGTRLTVL.

The genes are TRBV28 and TRBJ2-1; TCRdb calls TRBD1, which cannot be checked without DNA. The CDR3 runs to 15 residues. The germline V gene has CDR1 MDHEN and CDR2 SYDVKM. The chain's CDR3 is CASSFRGSSYNEQFF.

The chain recombines TRBV27 with TRBJ2-5; TCRdb selects TRBD2, and the lack of DNA leaves this call unchecked. Per germline, CDR1 MNHEY and CDR2 SMNVEV (reference sequence). The CDR3 has 15 amino acids. CDR3: CASSLTSGGAPTQYF.

This chain links TRBV6-1 with TRBJ1-5; checking the TCRdb D call of TRBD1 is not possible without DNA. Germline loops: CDR1 MNHNS, CDR2 SASEGT. The CDR3 sequence is 14 residues long. CDR3 sequence reads: CASSHLGGYQPQHF.

The rearrangement links TRBV2 to TRBJ2-3; TCRdb lists TRBD1, though no DNA is available to test this call. This CDR3 region has 16 residues. The germline gives CDR1 SNHLY, CDR2 FYNNEI. The CDR3 reads CASRGADGMGTDTQYF.

The V gene is TRBV15, the J gene TRBJ1-2; the TCRdb call, TRBD1, lacks DNA for checking. This CDR3 region has 17 residues. Germline V gene data show CDR1 as LNHNV and CDR2 as YYDKDF (reference sequence). This CDR3 is CATSRVSISGGASGYTF. The full variable domain, rest sourced from reference TRBV15 and TRBJ1-2, is DAMVIQNPRYQVTQFGKPVTLSCSQTLNHNVMYWYQQKSSQAPKLLFHYYDKDFNNEADTPDNFQSRRPNTSFCFLDIRSPGLGDTAMYLCATSRVSISGGASGYTFGSGTRLTVV.

The V and J genes are TRBV6-2 or TRBV6-3 and TRBJ2-7. The CDR3 runs 12 residues. Per germline, CDR1 MNHEY and CDR2 SVGEGT. The CDR3 spells CASSYDFAEQYF.

The V and J genes are TRBV4-2 and TRBJ2-1; the TCRdb D gene call, TRBD2, has no DNA to confirm it. CDR1 is LGHNA and CDR2 is YNFKEQ in the germline V gene. The CDR3 length is 15 residues. CDR3 sequence: CASSQVASGGAIPFF.